The rows below give T cell receptor beta chains drawn from one sample of a study of regulatory T cells in long-lasting Graves disease. MiXCR, applied by TCRdb to the multiplex PCR reads, yields one record per CDR3 protein. The sample consists of around 460,000 distinct CDR3 sequences, roughly 23% of them appearing once. The source material was peripheral blood mononuclear cells (PBMCs), sampled when the disease was refractory, from a patient treated with antithyroid drugs. The origin of the receptors is a female donor with Graves disease. The CDR3 runs from the conserved cysteine through the conserved F or W. D genes are given only for firm matches. Clone size is stated in some rows and not others, as once, few, many or a class when expanded.

D,J,V,size,DNA,CDR3
.,TRBJ1-2,TRBV20-1,.,TGCAGTGCTAGAGATTTTCGAGGGGAGGAAGGCTACACCTTC,CSARDFRGEEGYTF
TRBD1,TRBJ1-5,TRBV3-1,few,TGTGCCAGCAGCCAAGACTACGGGACAGTTAGCAATCAGCCCCAGCATTTT,CASSQDYGTVSNQPQHF
.,TRBJ2-7,TRBV20-1,many,TGCAGTGCTAGGTCACAGGCCCCGGGCGCCTACGAGCAGTACTTC,CSARSQAPGAYEQYF
.,TRBJ1-6,TRBV12-3/TRBV12-4,many,TGTGCCAGCAGCTTCGCGGTGGATTCACCCCTCCACTTT,CASSFAVDSPLHF
.,TRBJ1-5,TRBV6-5,many,TGTGCCAGCAGTTACAGGCAGCCCCAGCATTTT,CASSYRQPQHF
.,TRBJ2-7,TRBV7-2,few,TGTGCCAGCAGCTTATCGCAGAGCTCCTACGAGCAGTACTTC,CASSLSQSSYEQYF
TRBD1,TRBJ1-5,TRBV7-8,few,TGTGCCAGTTACGCAGACAGGGGGAGGAATCAGCCCCAGCATTTT,CASYADRGRNQPQHF
.,TRBJ2-5,TRBV7-2,.,TGTGCCAGCAGCTTGACATCTTTCCGAGAGACCCAGTACTTC,CASSLTSFRETQYF
.,TRBJ1-1,TRBV28,few,TGTGCCAGCACCCTCGGGGGGGGCCTTGAAGCTTTCTTT,CASTLGGGLEAFF
TRBD2,TRBJ2-5,TRBV28,many,TGTGCCAGCGGGACGGTAGCGGGAGGGCAAGAGACCCAGTACTTC,CASGTVAGGQETQYF
TRBD1,TRBJ1-1,TRBV29-1,many,TGCAGCGTGACCGGGACAGGAATGAACACTGAAGCTTTCTTT,CSVTGTGMNTEAFF
.,TRBJ1-1,TRBV7-2,many,TGTGCCAGCAGCTTTGCCTTCAACACTGAAGCTTTCTTT,CASSFAFNTEAFF
.,TRBJ1-2,TRBV20-1,few,TGCAGTGGGACAGCCAACTATGGCTACACCTTC,CSGTANYGYTF
.,TRBJ2-7,TRBV29-1,.,TGCAGCGTTTTCGGGTTGGCAGGGGCTGGGCGCGAGCAGTACTTC,CSVFGLAGAGREQYF
TRBD1,TRBJ1-2,TRBV29-1,few,TGCAGCTCAATAGGGGGCCGTGGCTATGGCTACACCTTC,CSSIGGRGYGYTF
.,TRBJ1-5,TRBV6-5,.,TGTGCCAGCAGTTACTCTCATATCGGCAATCAGCCCCAGCATTTT,CASSYSHIGNQPQHF
.,TRBJ1-5,TRBV5-1,.,TGCGCCAGCAGCTCGGGACACGCGCAATCGTCCCAGCATTTT,CASSSGHAQSSQHF
.,TRBJ1-5,TRBV24-1,.,TGTGCCACCAGTGTCTCGACACTTTACTATCAGCCCCAGCATTTT,CATSVSTLYYQPQHF
.,TRBJ2-1,TRBV7-2,.,TGTGCCAGCAGCTTAGGAGGGCAGTCCTACAATGAGCAGTTCTTC,CASSLGGQSYNEQFF
TRBD1,TRBJ2-2,TRBV19,few,TGTGCCAGTAGTGGACAGGGGACTAACACCGGGGAGCTGTTTTTT,CASSGQGTNTGELFF
.,TRBJ1-4,TRBV6-5,many,TGTGCCAGCAGTTCGCAATTGTTCCCCACTAATGAAAAACTGTTTTTT,CASSSQLFPTNEKLFF
TRBD2,TRBJ2-1,TRBV24-1,many,TGTGCCACCAGTGATTCCCAGCGGGGGGTAAGCTCCTACAATGAGCAGTTCTTC,CATSDSQRGVSSYNEQFF
.,TRBJ1-2,TRBV10-3,many,TGTGCCGCAGGGACCAATCGGGGCTACACCTTC,CAAGTNRGYTF
.,TRBJ1-5,TRBV6-2/TRBV6-3,.,TGTGCCAGCAGTTATAGGCGGGACAATCAGCCCCAGCATTTT,CASSYRRDNQPQHF
.,TRBJ1-4,TRBV12-3/TRBV12-4,many,TGTGCCAGCAGTCGATCGACGGTGATAACGGAAAAACTGTTTTTT,CASSRSTVITEKLFF
.,TRBJ2-7,TRBV30,many,TGTGCCTGGAGTGTAGGAGGGACCGACTCCTACGAGCAGTACTTC,CAWSVGGTDSYEQYF
TRBD2,TRBJ2-2,TRBV11-3,many,TGTGCCAGCAGCTTGCGAGCGGGGGCCTCAAGCACCGGGGAGCTGTTTTTT,CASSLRAGASSTGELFF
TRBD1,TRBJ1-6,TRBV19,many,TGTGCCAGTAGCCCACAGGGGGCCTTCTCACCCCTCCACTTT,CASSPQGAFSPLHF
TRBD1,TRBJ1-5,TRBV14,few,TGTGCCAGCAGCCCCCCTTCAGGGGGCGGGCAGCCCCAGCATTTT,CASSPPSGGGQPQHF
.,TRBJ1-1,TRBV6-5,many,TGTGCCAGCAGTTACTCTTCGGGGGGCAATACTGAAGCTTTCTTT,CASSYSSGGNTEAFF
TRBD2,TRBJ2-2,TRBV7-2,few,TGTGCCAGCAGCTTGGGGCATAGCGGGATATTCACCGGGGAGCTGTTTTTT,CASSLGHSGIFTGELFF
TRBD2,TRBJ2-5,TRBV7-2,many,TGTGCCAGCAGCTCGGCTAGCGGGAGTTTGGAGACCCAGTACTTC,CASSSASGSLETQYF
TRBD1,TRBJ1-1,TRBV19,many,TGTGCCAGTATGTCCGGGACAGGCCTGAACACTGAAGCTTTCTTT,CASMSGTGLNTEAFF
.,TRBJ2-7,TRBV6-1,few,TGTGCCAGCAGTCCCGTGACAGGCCTCTACGAGCAGTACTTC,CASSPVTGLYEQYF
.,TRBJ2-5,TRBV27,many,TGTGCCAGCAGTCCCTCGGCAGGGCGGGGAGAGACCCAGTACTTC,CASSPSAGRGETQYF
.,TRBJ1-6,TRBV7-2,.,TGTGCCAGCAGCTTAGCGCCAGGATATAATTCACCCCTCCACTTT,CASSLAPGYNSPLHF
.,TRBJ1-3,TRBV28,few,TGTGCCAGCATCGGAGTGAGCTCTGGAAACACCATATATTTT,CASIGVSSGNTIYF
.,TRBJ1-5,TRBV12-3/TRBV12-4,many,TGTGCCAGCTCCCTCGGGAGGGCGAGCAATCAGCCCCAGCATTTT,CASSLGRASNQPQHF
TRBD1,TRBJ1-1,TRBV19,.,TGTGCCAGTAGTACCCAGACAGGGTTGGGGACTGAAGCTTTCTTT,CASSTQTGLGTEAFF
TRBD1,TRBJ1-2,TRBV12-3/TRBV12-4,few,TGTGCCAGCACCACAGGGGGGGGCTACACCTTC,CASTTGGGYTF
.,TRBJ2-1,TRBV2,.,TGTGCCAGCACCCTGAGGGGCTACAATGAGCAGTTCTTC,CASTLRGYNEQFF
.,TRBJ1-2,TRBV27,many,TGTGCCAGCAGTTTATTTATAAACTCCGGGACGATCTATGGCTACACCTTC,CASSLFINSGTIYGYTF
.,TRBJ2-5,TRBV7-9,many,TGTGCCAGCAGCTACCTCGGGCGCCGAGAGACCCAGTACTTC,CASSYLGRRETQYF
.,TRBJ1-5,TRBV7-3,many,TGTGCCAGCAGCCTGAACGGAGATAGCAATCAGCCCCAGCATTTT,CASSLNGDSNQPQHF
TRBD1,TRBJ1-6,TRBV7-2,.,TGTGCCAGCAGCCCGGGACAGGGGGTCTATAATTCACCCCTCCACTTT,CASSPGQGVYNSPLHF
.,TRBJ1-1,TRBV19,.,TGTGCCAGTAGTATAGGGGGAGGGATGAACACTGAAGCTTTCTTT,CASSIGGGMNTEAFF
.,TRBJ2-1,TRBV6-6,.,TGTGCCAGCAGTTACTCGGTGAGGGGTCCATACAATGAGCAGTTCTTC,CASSYSVRGPYNEQFF
TRBD1,TRBJ2-5,TRBV7-2,.,TGTACCAGCAGGACAGGGGGCATAGAGACCCAGTACTTC,CTSRTGGIETQYF
.,TRBJ1-5,TRBV20-1,few,TGCAGTGCTAGAGTAGAGGTCGGTGCGTCCCAGCATTTT,CSARVEVGASQHF
TRBD2,TRBJ2-5,TRBV27,many,TGTGCCAGCAGTTTATCGAGGGCGGGAGGGGAAGAGACCCAGTACTTC,CASSLSRAGGEETQYF
TRBD1,TRBJ1-3,TRBV2,many,TGTGCCAGCAGTCCCCGCGGGGCAGGGGGCAGGTCTGGAAACACCATATATTTT,CASSPRGAGGRSGNTIYF
.,TRBJ1-2,TRBV27,many,TGTGCCAGCAGTTTACAGGGATTGAGAGGCTACACCTTC,CASSLQGLRGYTF
.,TRBJ2-4,TRBV7-2,many,TGTGCCAGCAGCTCCGGGCGGGCTTACCCCGCCAAAAACATTCAGTACTTC,CASSSGRAYPAKNIQYF
.,TRBJ1-4,TRBV28,many,TGTGCCAGCAGCCTTCGACAGTCAACTAATGAAAAACTGTTTTTT,CASSLRQSTNEKLFF
TRBD1,TRBJ2-5,TRBV7-9,medium-sized,TGTGCCAGCAGCCGTGGACAGGGGGAGACCCAGTACTTC,CASSRGQGETQYF
TRBD1,TRBJ2-2,TRBV28,many,TGTGCCAGCAGTTCCCTCAGGACAGGGGGTTCCGGGGAGCTGTTTTTT,CASSSLRTGGSGELFF
TRBD1,TRBJ2-4,TRBV20-1,.,TGCAGTGCTAGGGGCCCAGGGGGCGGAGGCAAAAACATTCAGTACTTC,CSARGPGGGGKNIQYF
.,TRBJ1-5,TRBV20-1,once,TGCAGTGCCCGTAACGCAGAAACCTTTAGCAATCAGCCCCAGCATTTT,CSARNAETFSNQPQHF
.,TRBJ1-6,TRBV28,few,TGTGCCAGCAGCTCAACAGGGTCCGCATCACCCCTCCACTTT,CASSSTGSASPLHF